This T cell receptor (beta chain) was retrieved from a study of breast tumors, draining lymph nodes, adjacent tissues. Concerning this clonotype itself: Its antigen is still unknown.

Axillary draining lymph nodes of breast cancer patients supplied the node samples. TCRdb re-analysed the multiplex PCR reads in MiXCR, keeping a single row per CDR3 protein. The data show roughly 220,000 distinct CDR3 sequences, 30% to 35% seen once. In germline, CDR1 is SEHNR, CDR2 FQNEAQ (reference sequence). Deletions cut 5 bases from V and 4 bases from J, with 23 bases between. This CDR3 comprises 18 residues. Findings of the study overall: Data only fit, rather than demonstrated, lymph node origin of most tumor T cells. Tumor TCR diversity was below lymph nodes but above nontumor tissue. Luminal-like breast cancer showed significantly greater tumor-nontumor repertoire similarity than basal-like breast cancer did.

The sequenced sample was axillary lymph node tissue. This receptor was identified in a female donor with breast cancer. Some clones in this sample may be carry-over from other donors' samples. This rearrangement joins TRBV7-9 to TRBJ2-2, with D perhaps TRBD1 (6 bases). As DNA, the CDR3 is TGTGCCAGCAGCCCACGTAGGGACACCGACCACTCCACCGGGGAGCTGTTTTTT. This translates into CASSPRRDTDHSTGELFF.